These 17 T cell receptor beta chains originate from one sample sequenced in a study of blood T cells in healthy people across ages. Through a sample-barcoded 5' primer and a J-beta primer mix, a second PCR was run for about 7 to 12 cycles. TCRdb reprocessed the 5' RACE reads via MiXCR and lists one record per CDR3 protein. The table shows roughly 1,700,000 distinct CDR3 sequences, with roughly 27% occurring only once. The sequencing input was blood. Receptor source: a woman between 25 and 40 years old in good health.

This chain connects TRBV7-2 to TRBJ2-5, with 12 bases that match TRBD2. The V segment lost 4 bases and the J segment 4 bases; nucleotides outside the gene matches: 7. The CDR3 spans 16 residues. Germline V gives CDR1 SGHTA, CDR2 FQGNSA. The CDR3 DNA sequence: TGTGCCAGCAGCTCTAGCGGGAGGGTGGTCGGAGAGACCCAGTACTTC. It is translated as CASSSSGRVVGETQYF.

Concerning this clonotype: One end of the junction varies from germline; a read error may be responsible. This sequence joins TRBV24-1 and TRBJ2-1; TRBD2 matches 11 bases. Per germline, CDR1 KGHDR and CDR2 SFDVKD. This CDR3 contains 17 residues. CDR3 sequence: CATGDRNLAGGRNEQFF. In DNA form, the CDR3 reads TGTGCCACCGGTGACCGTAATCTAGCGGGGGGACGGAATGAGCAGTTCTTC.

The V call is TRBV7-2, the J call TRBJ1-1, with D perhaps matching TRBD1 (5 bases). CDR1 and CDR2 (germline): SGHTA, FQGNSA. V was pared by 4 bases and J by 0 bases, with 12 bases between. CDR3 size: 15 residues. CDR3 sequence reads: CASSSAGGVNTEAFF. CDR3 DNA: TGTGCCAGCAGCTCTGCCGGGGGAGTGAACACTGAAGCTTTCTTT.

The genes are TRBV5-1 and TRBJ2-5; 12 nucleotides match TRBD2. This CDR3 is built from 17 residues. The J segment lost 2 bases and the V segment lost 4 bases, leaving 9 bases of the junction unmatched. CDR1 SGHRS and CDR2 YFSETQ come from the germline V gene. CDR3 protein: CASSTGGLAGGQETQYF. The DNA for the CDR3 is TGCGCCAGCAGCACCGGCGGGCTAGCGGGGGGGCAAGAGACCCAGTACTTC. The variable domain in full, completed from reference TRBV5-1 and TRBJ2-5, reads KAGVTQTPRYLIKTRGQQVTLSCSPISGHRSVSWYQQTPGQGLQFLFEYFSETQRNKGNFPGRFSGRQFSNSRSEMNVSTLELGDSALYLCASSTGGLAGGQETQYFGPGTRLLVL.

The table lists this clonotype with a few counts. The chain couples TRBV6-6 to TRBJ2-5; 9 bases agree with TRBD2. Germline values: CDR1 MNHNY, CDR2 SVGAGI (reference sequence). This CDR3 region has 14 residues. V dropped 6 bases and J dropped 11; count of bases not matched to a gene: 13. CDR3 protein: CASSLGSGSDEQYF. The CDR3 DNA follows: TGTGCCAGCAGCTTAGGTAGCGGGAGTGATGAGCAGTACTTC.

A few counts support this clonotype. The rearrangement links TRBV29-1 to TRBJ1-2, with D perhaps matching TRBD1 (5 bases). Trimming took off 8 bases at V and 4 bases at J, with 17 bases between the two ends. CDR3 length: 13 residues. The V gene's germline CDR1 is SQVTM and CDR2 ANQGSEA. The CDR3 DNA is TGCAGCCCCCGGGGCAAACTCCTCTATGGCTACACCTTC. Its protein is CSPRGKLLYGYTF.

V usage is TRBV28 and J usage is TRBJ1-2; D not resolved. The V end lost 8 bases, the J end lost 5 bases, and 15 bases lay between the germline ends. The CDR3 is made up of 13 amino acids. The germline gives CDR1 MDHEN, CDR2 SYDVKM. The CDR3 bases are TGTGCCAGCGCCCTTACTCGAGGGTATGGCTACACCTTC. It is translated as CASALTRGYGYTF.

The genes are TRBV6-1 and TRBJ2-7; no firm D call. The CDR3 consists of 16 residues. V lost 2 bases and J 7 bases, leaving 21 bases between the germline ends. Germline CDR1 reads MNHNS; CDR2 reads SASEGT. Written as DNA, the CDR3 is TGTGCCAGCAGTGAACTCCTGAGGTCTAAATCCCATGAGCAGTACTTC. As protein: CASSELLRSKSHEQYF.

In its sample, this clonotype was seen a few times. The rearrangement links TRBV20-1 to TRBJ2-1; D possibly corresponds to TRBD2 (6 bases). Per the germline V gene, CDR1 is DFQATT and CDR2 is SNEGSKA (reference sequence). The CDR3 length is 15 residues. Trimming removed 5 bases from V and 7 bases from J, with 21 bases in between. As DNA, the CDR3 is TGCAGTGCTGTCGTCGCCGAGCTAGCGTCGAATGAGCAGTTCTTC. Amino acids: CSAVVAELASNEQFF.

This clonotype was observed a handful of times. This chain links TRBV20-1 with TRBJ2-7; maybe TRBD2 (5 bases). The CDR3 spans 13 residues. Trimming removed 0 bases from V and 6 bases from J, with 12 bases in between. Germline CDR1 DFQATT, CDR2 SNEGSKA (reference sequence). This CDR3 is CSARDPNGVEQYF. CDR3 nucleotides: TGCAGTGCTAGAGATCCCAACGGGGTCGAGCAGTACTTC.

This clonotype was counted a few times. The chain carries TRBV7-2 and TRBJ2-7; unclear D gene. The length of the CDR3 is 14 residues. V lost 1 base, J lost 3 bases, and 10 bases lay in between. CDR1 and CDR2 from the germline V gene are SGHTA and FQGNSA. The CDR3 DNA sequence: TGTGCCAGCAGCTTAGGTCCCCAGAACTACGAGCAGTACTTC. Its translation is CASSLGPQNYEQYF. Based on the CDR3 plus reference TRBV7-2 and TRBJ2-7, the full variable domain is GAGVSQSPSNKVTEKGKDVELRCDPISGHTALYWYRQSLGQGLEFLIYFQGNSAPDKSGLPSDRFSAERTGGSVSTLTIQRTQQEDSAVYLCASSLGPQNYEQYFGPGTRLTVT.

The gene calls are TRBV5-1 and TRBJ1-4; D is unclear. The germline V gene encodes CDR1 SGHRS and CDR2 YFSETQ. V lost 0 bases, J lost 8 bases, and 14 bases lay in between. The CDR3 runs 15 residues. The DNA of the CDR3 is TGCGCCAGCAGCTTGGAGGGTGGACCAAGCGAAAAACTGTTTTTT. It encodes CASSLEGGPSEKLFF. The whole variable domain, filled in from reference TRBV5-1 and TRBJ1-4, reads KAGVTQTPRYLIKTRGQQVTLSCSPISGHRSVSWYQQTPGQGLQFLFEYFSETQRNKGNFPGRFSGRQFSNSRSEMNVSTLELGDSALYLCASSLEGGPSEKLFFGSGTQLSVL.

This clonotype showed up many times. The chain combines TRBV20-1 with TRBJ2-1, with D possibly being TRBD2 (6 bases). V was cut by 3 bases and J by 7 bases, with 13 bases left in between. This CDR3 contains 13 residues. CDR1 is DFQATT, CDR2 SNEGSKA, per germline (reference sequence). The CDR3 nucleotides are TGCAGTGCTAGGGCGGGACTGGAGAATGAGCAGTTCTTC. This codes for CSARAGLENEQFF.

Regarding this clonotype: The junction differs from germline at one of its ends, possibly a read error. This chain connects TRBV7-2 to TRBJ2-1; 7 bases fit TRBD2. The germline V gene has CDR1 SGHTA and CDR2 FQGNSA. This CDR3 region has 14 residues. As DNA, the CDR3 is TGTTCCAGCAGCCCGGGACTGCGGCGGGAGACCCAGTTCTTC. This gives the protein CSSSPGLRRETQFF.

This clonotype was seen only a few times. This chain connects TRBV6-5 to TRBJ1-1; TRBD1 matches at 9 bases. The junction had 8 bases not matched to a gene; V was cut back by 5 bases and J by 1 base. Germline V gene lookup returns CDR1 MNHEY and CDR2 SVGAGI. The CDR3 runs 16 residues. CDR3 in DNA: TGTGCCAGCAGTAAGGGGACAGGGAGGGCGAACACTGAAGCTTTCTTT. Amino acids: CASSKGTGRANTEAFF.

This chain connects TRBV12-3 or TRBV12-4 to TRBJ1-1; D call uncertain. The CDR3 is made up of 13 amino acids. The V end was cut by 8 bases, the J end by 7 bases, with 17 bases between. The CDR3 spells CASGLTEGHEAFF. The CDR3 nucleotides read TGTGCCAGCGGACTAACGGAGGGTCATGAAGCTTTCTTT.

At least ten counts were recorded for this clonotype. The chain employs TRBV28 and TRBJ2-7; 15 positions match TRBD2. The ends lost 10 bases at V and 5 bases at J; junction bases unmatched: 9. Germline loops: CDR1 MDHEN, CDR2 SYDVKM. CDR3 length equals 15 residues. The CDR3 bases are TGTGCCACCGGACTAGCGGGGGGGGTTTACAACGAGCAGTACTTC. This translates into CATGLAGGVYNEQYF.